This entry features one T cell receptor beta chain sequence. Its target is not known. All of the isolated RNA was reverse transcribed, so expressed TCRB transcripts were sequenced. Sequencing was performed with immunoSEQ multiplex PCR; in TCRdb, only in-frame clones are kept and a portion is missing. The profile shows some 270,000 clones, roughly a tenth of them singletons. There are 14 residues in the CDR3. The germline gives CDR1 SNHLY, CDR2 FYNNEI. Unmatched junction bases numbered 7, after V lost 6 bases and J lost 5 bases. The data are from a study of beta chain features in type 1 diabetes. Broader study findings: Moderate but significant shortening of TCRB CDR3s was recorded in all four CD4+ subsets from Type 1 diabetes patients. PCR may have favored shorter templates equally in patients and controls.

Purities in excess of 95% were seen in all sorted populations. This sequence was found in a man aged 25-45 years with type 1 diabetes. The chain joins TRBV2 to TRBJ2-1; 7 bases agree with TRBD1. Sequencing input: naive CD4+ T cells from blood. CDR3 in amino acids: CASSETGANNEQFF. In nucleotides, the CDR3 is TGTGCCAGCAGCGAAACAGGGGCCAACAATGAGCAGTTCTTC. Full variable domain (rest looked up from reference TRBV2 and TRBJ2-1): EPEVTQTPSHQVTQMGQEVILRCVPISNHLYFYWYRQILGQKVEFLVSFYNNEISEKSEIFDDQFSVERPDGSNFTLKIRSTKLEDSAMYFCASSETGANNEQFFGPGTRLTVL.